The TCR beta chain under discussion was sequenced for a study of T cells in Graves' hyperthyroidism and ophthalmopathy (dated by TCRdb to 2018 to 2020). Broadly, across the study: Peripheral blood samples were taken at the time of initial diagnosis, prior to any treatment. The paper describes TCR Vbeta CDR3 sequencing of around 140 peripheral blood samples, made up of 43 ophthalmopathy patients, some 80 hyperthyroidism patients and some 17 progressor patients. A discovery cohort of approximately 97 patients, roughly 40 with Graves' ophthalmopathy and about 58 with stable Graves' hyperthyroidism, was used to find distinguishing TCR V-J signatures. The 75 to 100 discovery patients were divided at random into training and test sets in a 7:3 ratio. In about 6 Graves' hyperthyroidism patients, the study also compared T-cell repertoires from thyroid tissue with T-cell repertoires from blood. Whether ophthalmopathy could be predicted prospectively was tested in an independent validation cohort made up of approximately 19 hyperthyroidism patients plus 17 patients who later progressed to ophthalmopathy. Following sampling, methimazole starting at 30 mg daily was given to hyperthyroidism patients, and high-dose intravenous methylprednisolone was given to ophthalmopathy patients. The investigation overall reported the following: Blood samples also contained most of the expanded thyroid clonotypes (frequency above 0.001), which suggests that blood repertoires may reflect thyroid immune responses. No statistical method was used to set the sample size in advance, and investigators knew the group allocation. A model built on a 13 V-J signature distinguished ophthalmopathy from stable hyperthyroidism, reaching 85% to 90% sensitivity and 81.08% specificity in cross-validation and 80%/75% in testing. In validation, progression to ophthalmopathy was predicted by the model with more than 65% sensitivity and about 72% specificity, a median of about 6.4 months before onset.

The TCR beta CDR3 regions were amplified from RNA transcripts. The TCR CDR3 was subjected to a first round of RT-PCR using the HTBI primer set and the Qiagen OneStep RT-PCR kit. The libraries were constructed in a second round of multiplex PCR and then size-selected and purified. The libraries were sequenced on an Illumina HiSeq2000 using paired-end 100 bp reads. Regarding the original processing steps: Raw data were processed with SOAPnuke, discarding reads with adapters, uncalled bases, mean Phred below 15, or no exact constant-primer or identifier match. High-quality paired reads were merged using COPE v1.2.5, and each unique nucleotide sequence was defined as a clonotype. MiTCR v1.1 was used to align clonotypes to the IMGT TRBV, TRBD and TRBJ reference segments. Analysis was restricted to V-J combinations with a frequency above 0.0001, which covered 99% to 99.2% of repertoires. A TCS score was defined as the ratio between F50 (clonal expansion) and ExV (chaos), using BLOSUM62-based TCRdist between CDR3 peptides within each V-J. Welch's t-statistics and random forest reduced 500 to 650 V-J features to about 12, which were used in a naive Bayes classifier (R e1071). TCRdb applied fastp at Q25 and MiXCR to the public reads, then kept only in-frame beta chains. Here each entry gathers all rows of one CDR3 protein and keeps the most common genes and DNA. The V and J calls shown here were made by TCRdb, not taken from the authors' results. In this sample the table shows some 250,000 distinct CDR3 sequences, less than 15% of which occur a single time. The top ten hold 10% to 15% of the sample.

CDR1 and CDR2 (GTSNPN, SVGIG) derive from the germline V gene (reference sequence). The CDR3 sequence holds 16 residues, the cysteine and phenylalanine included. Here the CDR3 DNA is all that survives: 48 bases in frame from base 1. The V and J ends are trimmed by 2 bases and 4 bases, leaving 20 bases between them. Hyperthyroidism patients were newly diagnosed, with disease duration under 2 months, and aged 18 to 65 years. Patients with uncontrolled infections, other autoimmune diseases, pregnancy or lactation were excluded. Diagnoses were based on clinical symptoms, serum thyroxine and TRAb, thyroid ultrasound and orbital computed tomography. Blood from progressor patients was drawn when they were first diagnosed with hyperthyroidism, before any ophthalmopathy symptoms appeared. Ficoll-Paque density gradient centrifugation was used to isolate PBMCs from around 10 ml of fresh peripheral blood. Progressor patients were initially diagnosed with Graves' hyperthyroidism and developed ophthalmopathy during follow-up. Total RNA was extracted using Trizol reagent, and RNA quality was assessed on an Agilent 2100 Bioanalyzer.

This clonotype turned up a few times. Its antigen is not yet known. Base qualities are missing; no much larger clone stands one base away. The clonotype originates from a woman aged 40 to 50 with Graves' hyperthyroidism that later progressed to Graves' ophthalmopathy. The material sequenced was blood. Recombination connected TRBV30 to TRBJ1-1; tentative D gene TRBD1, with 6 bases matching. The encoded CDR3 is CAWSRVTGRGFTEAFF. Here is the DNA: TGTGCCTGGAGTCGCGTAACGGGGAGGGGGTTCACTGAAGCTTTCTTT. Where the CDR3 stops, the reference TRBV30 and TRBJ1-1 genes take over; the full variable domain is SQTIHQWPATLVQPVGSPLSLECTVEGTSNPNLYWYRQAAGRGLQLLFYSVGIGQISSEVPQNLSASRPQDRQFILSSKKLLLSDSGFYLCAWSRVTGRGFTEAFFGQGTRLTVV.